This TCR beta chain stems from a study of lymphopenia after photon versus proton radiotherapy. Regarding the study as a whole: Better survival with proton therapy was suggested as possible, not demonstrated. Oligoclonal CD8+ Temra expansion after nadir drove photon patients' diversity drop. Post-nadir TCR diversity decline inversely tracked overall survival among those who died. Proton therapy kept repertoires fairly stable, unlike photons, which gained effector/memory cells.

There are 15 residues in the CDR3. V was clipped by 0 bases and J by 8 bases; unmatched bases: 2. Germline loops: CDR1 LGHNA, CDR2 YSLEER. Concerning this clone itself: Its antigen is currently unknown.

Measured with immunoSEQ multiplex PCR; TCRdb has only the in-frame clones, and not every one. This table holds 70,000 or so clones, more than 75% found once. This receptor was obtained from a woman in her seventies with pancreatic cancer. The gene calls are TRBV4-3 and TRBJ2-1, with 12 bases aligning to TRBD2. Specimen: peripheral blood, collected from a patient treated with photon-based radiotherapy. The CDR3 loop is CASSQDASGRDEQFF. Written as DNA, the CDR3 is TGCGCCAGCAGCCAAGATGCTAGCGGGAGGGATGAGCAGTTCTTC.